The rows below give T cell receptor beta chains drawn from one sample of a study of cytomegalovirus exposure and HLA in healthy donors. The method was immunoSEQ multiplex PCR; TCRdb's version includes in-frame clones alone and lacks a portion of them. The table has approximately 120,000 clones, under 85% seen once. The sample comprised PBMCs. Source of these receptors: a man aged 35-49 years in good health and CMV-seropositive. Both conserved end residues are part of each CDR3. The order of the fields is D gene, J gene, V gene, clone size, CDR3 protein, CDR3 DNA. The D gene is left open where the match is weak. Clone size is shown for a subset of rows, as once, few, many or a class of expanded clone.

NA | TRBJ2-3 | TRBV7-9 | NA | CASSFPRDTQYF | TGTGCCAGCAGCTTTCCCCGAGATACGCAGTATTTT
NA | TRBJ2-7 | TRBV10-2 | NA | CASSESGIHYEQYF | TGCGCCAGCAGTGAGTCAGGCATACACTACGAGCAGTACTTC
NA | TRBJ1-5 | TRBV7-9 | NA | CARTEGRRQSAQHF | TGTGCCAGGACGGAGGGACGAAGGCAATCAGCCCAGCATTTT
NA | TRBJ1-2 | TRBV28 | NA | CASSLLTGSGYTF | TGTGCCAGCAGTTTGCTAACAGGGTCTGGCTACACCTTC
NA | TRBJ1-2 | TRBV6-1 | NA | CASSDQGYGYTF | TGTGCCAGCAGTGATCAGGGCTATGGCTACACCTTC
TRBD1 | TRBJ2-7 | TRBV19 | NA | CASSTPGTGGYEQYF | TGTGCCAGTAGTACCCCCGGGACAGGGGGCTACGAGCAGTACTTC
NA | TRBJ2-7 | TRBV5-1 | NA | CASSAVNEGEQYF | TGCGCCAGCAGTGCCGTGAACGAGGGCGAGCAGTACTTC
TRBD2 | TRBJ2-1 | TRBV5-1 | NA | CASSLASGGNLLDNEQFF | TGCGCCAGCAGCTTGGCTAGCGGGGGGAACCTACTCGACAATGAGCAGTTCTTC
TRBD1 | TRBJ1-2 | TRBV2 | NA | CASRRTGRGYGYTF | TGTGCCAGCAGGAGGACAGGGCGGGGCTATGGCTACACCTTC
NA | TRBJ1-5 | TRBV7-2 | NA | CASSLGGRAVGQPQHF | TGTGCCAGCAGCTTAGGGGGGAGGGCGGTGGGGCAGCCCCAGCATTTT
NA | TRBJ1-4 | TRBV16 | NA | CASIQQGVATNEKLFF | TGTGCCAGCATACAACAGGGAGTTGCAACTAATGAAAAACTGTTTTTT
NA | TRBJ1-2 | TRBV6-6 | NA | CASSSAGRAGGYTF | TGTGCCAGCAGTTCCGCCGGGCGGGCTGGAGGCTACACCTTC
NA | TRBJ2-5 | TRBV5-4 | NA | CASTALPLKPGETQYF | TGTGCCAGCACCGCATTACCCTTAAAACCCGGGGAGACCCAGTACTTC
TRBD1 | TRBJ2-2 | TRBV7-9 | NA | CASRYRTGGTGELFF | TGTGCCAGCAGGTATCGGACAGGGGGCACCGGGGAGCTGTTTTTT
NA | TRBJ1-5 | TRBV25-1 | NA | CASRLGPNQPQHF | TGTGCCAGCAGGTTGGGGCCCAATCAGCCCCAGCATTTT
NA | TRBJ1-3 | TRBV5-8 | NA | CASSLFKDNSGNTIYF | TGTGCCAGCAGCTTGTTTAAAGACAACTCTGGAAACACCATATATTTT
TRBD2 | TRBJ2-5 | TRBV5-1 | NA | CASSSGGASETQYF | TGCGCCAGCAGCTCCGGGGGGGCCTCCGAGACCCAGTACTTC
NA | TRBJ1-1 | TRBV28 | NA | CASGILGRVAFF | TGTGCCAGCGGAATCCTTGGGCGGGTGGCTTTCTTT
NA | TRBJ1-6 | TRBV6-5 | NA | CASSWGGFSYNSPLHF | TGTGCCAGCAGTTGGGGGGGCTTTTCCTATAATTCACCCCTCCACTTT
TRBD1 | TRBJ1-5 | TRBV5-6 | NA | CASSLQGANQPQHF | TGTGCCAGCAGCCTACAGGGGGCAAACCAGCCCCAGCATTTT
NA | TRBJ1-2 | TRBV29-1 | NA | CSATGAALGGYTF | TGCAGCGCCACCGGAGCGGCCCTCGGGGGCTACACCTTC
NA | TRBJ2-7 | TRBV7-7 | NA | CASSLEGAGWYYEQYF | TGTGCTAGCAGCTTAGAAGGGGCGGGGTGGTACTACGAGCAGTACTTC
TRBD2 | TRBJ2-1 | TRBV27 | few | CASSLSRRGGWNEQFF | TGTGCCAGCAGTTTAAGTAGGCGGGGGGGATGGAATGAGCAGTTCTTC
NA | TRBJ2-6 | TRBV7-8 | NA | CASSLGHFGANGLTF | TGTGCCAGCAGCTTGGGACACTTCGGGGCCAACGGCCTGACTTTC
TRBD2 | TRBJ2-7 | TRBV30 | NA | CAWTSGVNEQYF | TGTGCCTGGACTAGCGGGGTCAACGAGCAGTACTTC
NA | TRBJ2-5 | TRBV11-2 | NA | CASSLNYLAETQYF | TGTGCCAGCAGCTTAAATTATCTAGCAGAGACCCAGTACTTC
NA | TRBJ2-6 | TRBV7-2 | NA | CASSSYGVSGANVLTF | TGTGCCAGCAGCTCCTACGGGGTCTCTGGGGCCAACGTCCTGACTTTC
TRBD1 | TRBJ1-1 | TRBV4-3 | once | CASSQRGVDRGRPNTEAFF | TGCGCCAGCAGCCAAAGGGGGGTCGACAGGGGGCGACCGAACACTGAAGCTTTCTTT
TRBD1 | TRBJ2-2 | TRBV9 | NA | CASSPGQGFGGELFF | TGTGCCAGCAGCCCTGGACAGGGGTTCGGCGGGGAGCTGTTTTTT
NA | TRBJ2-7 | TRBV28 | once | CASSLSGYYEQYF | TGTGCCAGCAGTTTATCAGGATACTACGAGCAGTACTTC
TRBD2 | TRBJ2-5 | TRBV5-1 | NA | CASSLGGGETQYF | TGCGCCAGCAGCTTGGGCGGGGGAGAGACCCAGTACTTC
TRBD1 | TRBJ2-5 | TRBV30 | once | CACMGQRIETQYF | TGTGCCTGCATGGGACAGAGAATAGAGACCCAGTACTTC
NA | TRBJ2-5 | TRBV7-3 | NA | CASSWGVGRRQETQYF | TGTGCCAGCAGCTGGGGGGTGGGCAGGCGTCAAGAGACCCAGTACTTC
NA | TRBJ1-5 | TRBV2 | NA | CASSDVRGGDNQPQHF | TGTGCCAGCAGTGACGTACGAGGGGGGGACAATCAGCCCCAGCATTTT
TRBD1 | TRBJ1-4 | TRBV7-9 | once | CASSIGTENEKLFF | TGTGCCAGCAGCATAGGGACAGAGAATGAAAAACTGTTTTTT
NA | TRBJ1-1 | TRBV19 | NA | CASSIFGFEAFF | TGTGCCAGTAGTATTTTCGGTTTTGAAGCTTTCTTT
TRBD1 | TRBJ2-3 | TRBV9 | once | CASSKTGRDTDTQYF | TGTGCCAGCAGTAAGACAGGGAGAGACACAGATACGCAGTATTTT